These 13 T cell receptor beta chains were all obtained from the same sample, sequenced in a study of cytomegalovirus exposure and HLA in healthy donors. The PCR had 60 Vbeta and 13 Jbeta primers. Data came from immunoSEQ multiplex PCR; TCRdb stores just in-frame clones and leaves some out. The data hold 62,000 or so clones, with around 87% observed a single time. Sequenced: PBMCs. These receptors originate from a young man in good health and CMV-seronegative.

The chain uses TRBV5-1 and TRBJ2-2; tentatively, D is TRBD2 (5 bases). Trimming shortened V by 5 bases and J by 6 bases, and 17 bases separated the two germline ends. The CDR3 consists of 15 residues. Per the germline V gene, CDR1 is SGHRS and CDR2 is YFSETQ. CDR3 protein: CASSPGMSGAGELFF. CDR3 nucleotide sequence: TGCGCCAGCAGTCCGGGAATGAGTGGCGCCGGGGAGCTGTTTTTT.

The chain links TRBV6-5 to TRBJ2-3; the D is unclear. The CDR3 runs to 14 residues. With 6 bases removed from V and 0 bases from J, the gap between germline ends came to 10 bases. The V gene's germline CDR1 is MNHEY and CDR2 SVGAGI. For the CDR3, the DNA is TGTGCCAGCAGAAGTACCGGGAGCACAGATACGCAGTATTTT. Protein product: CASRSTGSTDTQYF.

J is TRBJ1-4 and V is TRBV2; TRBD1 agrees at 8 bases. The CDR3 totals 16 residues. J was trimmed by 4 bases and V by 11 bases; bases with no gene match: 15. Per germline, CDR1 SNHLY and CDR2 FYNNEI. CDR3 coding DNA: TGTGCCGGCGAAGGGGGTCCAGGGGGCCTTAATGAAAAACTGTTTTTT. This codes for CAGEGGPGGLNEKLFF. Full variable domain (rest looked up from reference TRBV2 and TRBJ1-4): EPEVTQTPSHQVTQMGQEVILRCVPISNHLYFYWYRQILGQKVEFLVSFYNNEISEKSEIFDDQFSVERPDGSNFTLKIRSTKLEDSAMYFCAGEGGPGGLNEKLFFGSGTQLSVL.

This clone has a handful of counts. The chain uses TRBV12-5 and TRBJ1-5; 11 bases are shared with TRBD1. CDR3 length: 14 residues. V lost 5 bases to trimming and J lost 7 bases; unmatched junction nucleotides: 4. From germline, CDR1 is LGHNT and CDR2 FRNRAP. CDR3 amino acids: CASGPGQGDQPQHF. The CDR3, as DNA: TGTGCTAGTGGTCCGGGACAGGGGGACCAGCCCCAGCATTTT.

The J gene is TRBJ2-7, the V gene TRBV19; 7 positions match TRBD1. The CDR3 contains 13 residues. CDR1 is LNHDA and CDR2 is SQIVND in the germline V gene (reference sequence). J was trimmed by 1 base and V by 5 bases; bases with no gene match: 2. CDR3 loop: CASSLTGSYEQYF. CDR3 DNA: TGTGCCAGTAGTCTGACAGGGTCCTACGAGCAGTACTTC.

V gene TRBV5-1 combines with J gene TRBJ1-6, with TRBD1 matching 8 bases. Trimming took 4 bases from V and 10 from J; bases not matched to a gene: 7. This CDR3 has 14 residues. Germline V gene sequence: CDR1 SGHRS, CDR2 YFSETQ. The CDR3 is CASSLGQAKSPLHF. The DNA for the CDR3 is TGCGCCAGCAGCCTGGGACAGGCTAAGTCACCCCTCCACTTT. The variable domain in full, with the rest retrieved from reference TRBV5-1 and TRBJ1-6, is KAGVTQTPRYLIKTRGQQVTLSCSPISGHRSVSWYQQTPGQGLQFLFEYFSETQRNKGNFPGRFSGRQFSNSRSEMNVSTLELGDSALYLCASSLGQAKSPLHFGNGTRLTVT.

This chain joins TRBV28 and TRBJ1-5, with D perhaps TRBD1 (5 bases). The V gene lost 5 bases and the J gene lost 5 bases, with 13 bases spanning the gap. The CDR3 extends over 14 amino acids. The germline CDR1 and CDR2 sequences are MDHEN and SYDVKM. CDR3 bases: TGTGCCAGCAGTCCCCAGGGAGGTTATCAGCCCCAGCATTTT. Amino acid sequence: CASSPQGGYQPQHF.

The V gene is TRBV4-1, the J gene TRBJ2-7; 9 nucleotides match TRBD1. The ends lost 1 base at V and 5 bases at J; junction bases unmatched: 9. Germline V gene lookup returns CDR1 MGHRA and CDR2 YSYEKL. The CDR3 has 16 amino acids. The CDR3 DNA follows: TGCGCCAGCAGCCAAGGGGAAGGGACAGGGTCTCACGAGCAGTACTTC. Translating it yields CASSQGEGTGSHEQYF.

The chain carries TRBV29-1 and TRBJ1-1; 7 bases are shared with TRBD1. CDR3 length: 16 amino acids. The germline V gene encodes CDR1 SQVTM and CDR2 ANQGSEA. Trimming took 3 bases from V and 2 from J; bases not matched to a gene: 12. The CDR3 here is CSVEVGTGTANTEAFF. In nucleotides, the CDR3 is TGCAGCGTTGAGGTAGGGACCGGGACAGCTAACACTGAAGCTTTCTTT.

V and J are TRBV7-3 and TRBJ2-7; a weak D match, TRBD1 (5 bases). Germline V gene sequence: CDR1 SGHTA, CDR2 FQGTGA. The CDR3 is made up of 14 amino acids. Trimming took off 5 bases at V and 2 bases at J, with 13 bases between the two ends. DNA for the CDR3: TGTGCCAGCAGCGTGGAAGGGGTACCCTACGAGCAGTACTTC. The encoded protein is CASSVEGVPYEQYF.

This clone was seen once. V and J are TRBV27 and TRBJ2-7; TRBD1 aligns across 10 bases. Trimming removed 6 bases from V and 5 bases from J; junction bases left unmatched: 7. The germline gives CDR1 MNHEY, CDR2 SMNVEV (reference sequence). The length of the CDR3 is 14 residues. This CDR3 reads CASRTDRGGNEQYF. DNA for the CDR3: TGTGCCAGCAGGACGGACAGGGGGGGAAACGAGCAGTACTTC.

This clone has more than one count but fewer than ten. The chain recombines TRBV7-3 with TRBJ2-2, with D uncertain. CDR3 length: 12 residues. In germline, CDR1 is SGHTA, CDR2 FQGTGA. V was pared by 4 bases and J by 3 bases, with 3 bases between. CDR3 in amino acids: CASSSDTGELFF. For the CDR3, the DNA is TGTGCCAGCAGCTCCGACACCGGGGAGCTGTTTTTT.

V is TRBV5-4 and J is TRBJ1-1; D is undetermined. The CDR3 loop spans 12 amino acids. Germline CDR1 SGHNT, CDR2 YYREEE (reference sequence). Trimming stripped 0 bases from V and 6 bases from J, with 6 bases between. This CDR3 is CASSLDSSEAFF. DNA for the CDR3: TGTGCCAGCAGCTTGGACAGCTCTGAAGCTTTCTTT.